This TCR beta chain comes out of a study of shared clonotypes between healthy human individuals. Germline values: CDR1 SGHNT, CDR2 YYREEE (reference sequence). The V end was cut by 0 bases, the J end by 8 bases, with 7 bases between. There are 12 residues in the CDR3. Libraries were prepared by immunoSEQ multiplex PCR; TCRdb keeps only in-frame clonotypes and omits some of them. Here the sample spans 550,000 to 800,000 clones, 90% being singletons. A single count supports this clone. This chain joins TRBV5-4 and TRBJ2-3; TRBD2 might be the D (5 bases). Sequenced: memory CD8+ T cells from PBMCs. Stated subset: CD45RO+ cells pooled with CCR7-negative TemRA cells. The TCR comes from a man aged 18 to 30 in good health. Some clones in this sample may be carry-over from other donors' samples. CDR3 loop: CASSLGSATQYF. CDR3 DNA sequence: TGTGCCAGCAGCTTGGGTAGCGCTACGCAGTATTTT.